This passage covers 5 T cell receptor beta chains from one sample sequenced in a study of Ad26.COV2.S vaccination and SARS-CoV-2 variants. Treatment given: approximately 18 received Ad26.COV2.S at low or high dose, single or two shots; 5 received placebo; per-sample allocation not given. Samples came from day 63 after the first vaccine or placebo injection. The table came from immunoSEQ multiplex PCR; TCRdb's copy has only in-frame clones and leaves some out. This table holds a few hundred thousand clones, more than 75% found once. The material sequenced was peripheral blood, taken in a trial of Ad26.COV2.S vaccine versus placebo. The receptor source for this set is a person aged 18-60 years who received the Ad26.COV2.S COVID-19 vaccine or a placebo.

This clone was counted once. The chain uses TRBV12-3 or TRBV12-4 and TRBJ1-5, with D unclear. The CDR3 contains 13 residues. V lost 4 bases and J 4 bases, leaving 8 bases between the germline ends. This CDR3 reads CASSSRHNQPQHF. CDR3 coding DNA: TGTGCCAGCAGTTCCCGGCATAATCAGCCCCAGCATTTT.

This clone was recorded once. The rearrangement links TRBV3-1 (or the pseudogene TRBV3-2) to TRBJ1-3, with 8 bases identical to TRBD1. With V trimmed by 4 bases and J by 2 bases, 7 bases remained unmatched. CDR3 length: 16 residues. Germline CDR1 LGHDT, CDR2 YNNKEL (reference sequence). The CDR3 spells CASSRKQGEAGNTIYF. CDR3 coding DNA: TGTGCCAGCAGCCGAAAACAGGGGGAAGCTGGAAACACCATATATTTT.

The rearrangement joins TRBV4-1 to TRBJ2-7, with 8 bases lining up with TRBD1. This CDR3 is built from 15 residues. V lost 0 bases to trimming and J lost 3 bases; unmatched junction nucleotides: 4. Germline loops: CDR1 MGHRA, CDR2 YSYEKL. This CDR3 reads CASSQEIGQGYEQYF. The CDR3 nucleotides are TGCGCCAGCAGCCAAGAAATCGGACAGGGCTACGAGCAGTACTTC.

V and J are TRBV30 and TRBJ2-7; unclear D gene. V gave up 0 bases and J gave up 3 bases, with 6 bases separating them. The CDR3 extends over 12 amino acids. The germline V gene has CDR1 GTSNPN and CDR2 SVGIG (reference sequence). CDR3 coding DNA: TGTGCCTGGAGTGTTAACAGCTACGAGCAGTACTTC. The encoded protein is CAWSVNSYEQYF.

The chain couples TRBV9 to TRBJ2-3, with TRBD1 matching 9 bases. With 4 bases clipped from V and 1 base from J, the junction kept 7 bases outside the gene matches. In germline, CDR1 is SGDLS, CDR2 YYNGEE. The CDR3 length is 16 residues. The DNA of the CDR3 is TGTGCCAGCAGCCCCACAGGGGGCAGAGGCACAGATACGCAGTATTTT. Protein product: CASSPTGGRGTDTQYF.